This T cell receptor (beta chain) was obtained from a study of cytomegalovirus exposure and HLA in healthy donors. The PCR made use of 60 Vbeta and 13 Jbeta primers. The protocol was immunoSEQ multiplex PCR, while the TCRdb copy is restricted to in-frame clones and leaves out a portion. The sample lists under 150,000 clones, about four fifths seen once, with roughly 4.2% in the top ten. Study observations and caveats: Cytomegalovirus-associated TCR beta chains were listed, numbering more than 150. V- and J-gene trimming of TCR beta was linked (in a later analysis) to a missense DCLRE1C variant.

In regard to this clone: The antigen is undetermined.

Healthy bone marrow donors made up the donors. The receptor's source is a woman in her thirties or forties in good health and CMV-seronegative. The specimen sequenced was PBMCs.

The CDR3 here is CASSPSDRGLTNYGYTF. The CDR3 DNA is TGCGCCAGCAGCCCCTCGGACAGGGGGCTAACTAACTATGGCTACACCTTC. The chain employs TRBV5-1 and TRBJ1-2, with TRBD1 matching over 11 bases. The CDR3 runs to 17 residues. With V trimmed by 4 bases and J by 0 bases, 8 bases remained unmatched. Germline V lookup: CDR1 SGHRS, CDR2 YFSETQ.